This T cell receptor (beta chain) was profiled in a study of CD8 T cells in ankylosing spondylitis. TCRdb redid the calling of the 5' RACE reads with MiXCR, one entry per CDR3 protein. The table shows approximately 40,000 distinct CDR3 sequences, with 6% occurring only once. Regarding the study as a whole: The authors reported significant enrichment of disease-linked clones in matched ankylosing spondylitis synovial fluid.

Germline trimming cut 5 bases from V and 9 bases from J; bases unmatched to any gene: 10. The length of the CDR3 is 15 residues. Germline loops: CDR1 SGHAT, CDR2 FQDESV (reference sequence). This clonotype was counted ten times or more. Its antigen remains unidentified. The receptor was derived from a male donor with ankylosing spondylitis or in good health (not recorded which). The sample comprised blood, either unsorted or a sorted T cell fraction (not recorded which). V gene TRBV11-1 combines with J gene TRBJ2-2; 9 bases match TRBD1. The CDR3 loop reads CASSRDRALWRELFF. The CDR3 coding sequence is TGTGCCAGCAGCCGGGACAGGGCACTTTGGAGGGAGCTGTTTTTT.